This TCR beta chain was captured by sequencing in a study of Graves' ophthalmopathy and Graves' hyperthyroidism (dated by TCRdb to between 2018 and 2020). For the wider study: Peripheral blood samples were taken at the time of initial diagnosis, before any treatment was given. T-cell repertoires of thyroid tissue and blood were compared in more than 5 hyperthyroidism patients. The approximately 98 discovery patients were randomly divided into training and test sets at a 7:3 ratio. The study used signatures of the TCR beta repertoire to tell Graves' ophthalmopathy apart from Graves' hyperthyroidism and to predict which patients would progress to ophthalmopathy. Following sample collection, hyperthyroidism patients were given methimazole at a starting dose of 30 mg daily, and ophthalmopathy patients were given high-dose intravenous methylprednisolone. To explore V-J signatures that distinguish ophthalmopathy from hyperthyroidism, a discovery set of about a hundred patients was enrolled, made up of 40 to 45 with ophthalmopathy and around 60 with stable hyperthyroidism. In total, 135 blood samples were TCR-sequenced: around 42 ophthalmopathy, about 75 hyperthyroidism and about 17 hyperthyroidism-to-ophthalmopathy patients. An independent validation cohort comprised some 19 hyperthyroidism patients and roughly 15 patients who later progressed from hyperthyroidism to ophthalmopathy. The full study reports these points: Sample size was not statistically predetermined, and group allocation was not concealed from the investigators. In validation, the model predicted ophthalmopathy progression with more than 70% sensitivity and less than 80% specificity; more than ten predicted patients were CT-confirmed with GO in a median of 6.5 months. Ophthalmopathy was separated from stable hyperthyroidism by the 13-signature model with about 88% sensitivity and 81.08% specificity in cross-validation and with 80%/75% in the test set. Among expanded thyroid clonotypes with frequency above 0.001, most also showed up in blood, which suggests that blood repertoires may reflect the thyroid immune response.

TCR beta CDR3 regions were amplified from RNA transcripts for repertoire sequencing. The first round of RT-PCR was done with HTBI primers and the Qiagen OneStep RT-PCR kit, and was followed by a second round of multiplex PCR, then size selection and purification. Libraries were sequenced on an Illumina HiSeq2000 using paired-end 100 bp reads. On the authors' methods: Reads were processed with SOAPnuke, discarding reads with adapters, uncalled bases, mean Phred below 15, or no exact constant-primer or identifier match. COPE v1.2.5 was used to merge high-quality paired reads. Each unique nucleotide sequence was defined as a clonotype, and clonotypes were aligned to IMGT TRB V, D and J references with MiTCR v1.1. Analysis was restricted to V-J combinations with a frequency above 0.0001, which covered 99% to 99.2% of repertoires. For each V-J combination, a TCR clonal expansion and chaos score was defined as the ratio of F50 clonal expansion to chaos observed in the TCRdist matrix. Welch's t-statistics and random forest were used to reduce the features to approximately 13 V-J combinations, which were then used as input to a naive Bayes classifier. Thyroid-blood repertoire similarity was quantified with the Morisita-Horn index. TCRdb cleaned the public reads at Q25 with fastp, built clones with MiXCR and kept in-frame beta chains. Rows with one shared CDR3 protein collapse into an entry with the most common genes and DNA. Here the V and J calls rest on TCRdb's processing, not on the authors' analysis. Counted in this sample were around 400,000 distinct CDR3 sequences; 15% to 20% of them appeared once. The ten largest account for around 1.5% of the sample.

This clonotype was picked up many times. Its antigen remains undetermined. The record has no base qualities; no much larger clone is one base away. Patients with ophthalmopathy had moderately to severely active disease, with a Clinical Activity Score of 3 or more, a NOSPECS grade of 4 or more, and a disease duration of less than 3 months. Patients with other autoimmune diseases, uncontrolled infections, pregnancy or lactation were excluded from the study. Diagnosis relied on clinical symptoms, serum thyroxine, TRAb, thyroid ultrasound and orbital computed tomography. Using Ficoll-Paque density gradient centrifugation, PBMCs were isolated from 8.5 to 10 ml of fresh peripheral blood. Total RNA was extracted with Trizol reagent and quality-checked on an Agilent 2100 Bioanalyzer. The receptor was derived from a woman aged 18-29 years with Graves' ophthalmopathy. Donor details come from another sample of the same person, matched by shared clones. Sequenced sample: peripheral blood.

The CDR3 region reads CASSLRDRGLRSTEAFF. The sequence in DNA is TGTGCCAGCAGCTTAAGGGACAGGGGGTTGCGGAGCACTGAAGCTTTCTTT. The rearrangement combines TRBV11-2 with TRBJ1-1, and 11 junction bases match TRBD1. The junction shows trimming of 2 bases on V and 4 bases on J, and the gene matches do not reach 9 bases of it. The CDR3 has 17 amino acids, counting the end cysteine and phenylalanine. Here the CDR3 DNA is all that survives: 51 bases in frame from base 1. CDR1 is given as SGHAT and CDR2 as FQNNGV, both from the germline V gene.